These 16 T cell receptor beta chains were sequenced from one sample in a study of T cell responses to AZD1222 COVID-19 vaccine. Sequencing used immunoSEQ multiplex PCR; TCRdb keeps in-frame clones, though not all of them. The repertoire holds 150,000 to 200,000 clones, with 80% to 90% as singletons. Specimen: peripheral blood, collected on day 0 of AZD1222 vaccination. These TCRs come from an adult in good health.

V gene TRBV2 combines with J gene TRBJ2-6, with D uncertain. Germline CDR1 and CDR2: SNHLY and FYNNEI. CDR3 length: 12 amino acids. Trimming left V 4 bases short and J 3 bases short, with 1 base between. CDR3 in DNA: TGTGCCAGCAGTGGTGGGGCCAACGTCCTGACTTTC. This sequence encodes CASSGGANVLTF.

V usage is TRBV6-6 and J usage is TRBJ2-1, with TRBD2 matching over 9 bases. The CDR3 length is 14 residues. Germline trimming cut 4 bases from V and 7 bases from J; bases unmatched to any gene: 5. The germline V gene has CDR1 MNHNY and CDR2 SVGAGI (reference sequence). The DNA for the CDR3 is TGTGCCAGCAGTTTGCGGGGGGGCGGTAATGAGCAGTTCTTC. Translated, it gives CASSLRGGGNEQFF.

This clone has a handful of counts. The CDR3 nucleotides are TGCGCCAGCAGCTTGGTTCAGGGGGGGACTGAAGCTTTCTTT. Translating gives CASSLVQGGTEAFF. The gene calls are TRBV5-1 and TRBJ1-1, with TRBD1 matching 7 bases. The germline gives CDR1 SGHRS, CDR2 YFSETQ. The V segment lost 0 bases and the J segment 5 bases; nucleotides outside the gene matches: 4. This CDR3 is 14 amino acids long.

V usage is TRBV6-2 or TRBV6-3 and J usage is TRBJ1-2; D unresolved. CDR3 size: 12 residues. The germline V gene has CDR1 MNHEY and CDR2 SVGEGT. With 0 bases removed from V and 8 bases from J, the gap between germline ends came to 7 bases. CDR3 nucleotide sequence: TGTGCCAGCAGTTACTCCCGCCGAGGCTACACCTTC. Its translation is CASSYSRRGYTF.

The gene calls are TRBV4-2 and TRBJ2-3; D gene unclear. V was clipped by 0 bases and J by 0 bases, with 13 bases between them. Germline CDR1 and CDR2: LGHNA and YNFKEQ. The CDR3 loop spans 17 amino acids. The DNA for the CDR3 is TGTGCCAGCAGCCAAGATATCGGCGAAGGTAGCACAGATACGCAGTATTTT. Translated: CASSQDIGEGSTDTQYF.

The chain employs TRBV4-1 and TRBJ2-3; possible D gene TRBD2, 6 bases. The CDR3 totals 16 residues. Trimming took 0 bases from V and 4 from J, leaving 14 bases between them. Germline loops: CDR1 MGHRA, CDR2 YSYEKL. The CDR3 bases are TGCGCCAGCAGCCAAGAGGAGGGATGGGAGGCAGATACGCAGTATTTT. Translated: CASSQEEGWEADTQYF.

The chain couples TRBV4-2 to TRBJ1-2, with 9 nucleotides matching TRBD1. This CDR3 is built from 16 residues. With V trimmed by 4 bases and J by 5 bases, 11 bases remained unmatched. Germline CDR1 LGHNA, CDR2 YNFKEQ. The CDR3 bases are TGTGCCAGCAGCCCCTCCGGGGGACAGGGCTTTTATGGCTACACCTTC. It translates to CASSPSGGQGFYGYTF.

The chain is built from TRBV7-2 and TRBJ2-1; no definite D call. V lost 0 bases to trimming and J lost 9 bases, with 9 bases between them. The CDR3 covers 13 residues. In germline, CDR1 is SGHTA, CDR2 FQGNSA. CDR3 sequence reads: CASSLAEVGEQFF. The CDR3 DNA sequence: TGTGCCAGCAGCTTAGCCGAGGTAGGTGAGCAGTTCTTC.

This clone is a singleton in its sample. This sequence joins TRBV5-4 and TRBJ2-7; possible D gene TRBD1, 6 bases. The germline CDR1 and CDR2 sequences are SGHNT and YYREEE (reference sequence). CDR3 size: 15 residues. V dropped 0 bases and J dropped 3 bases, with 13 bases sitting between them. CDR3: CASSLGHGGLYEQYF. The CDR3 nucleotides read TGTGCCAGCAGCTTGGGACATGGGGGCCTCTACGAGCAGTACTTC.

The chain carries TRBV6-4 and TRBJ2-1; D perhaps matches TRBD2 (7 bases). The V gene's germline CDR1 is MRHNA and CDR2 SNTAGT. The CDR3 is made up of 15 amino acids. Trimming shortened V by 3 bases and J by 7 bases, and 16 bases separated the two germline ends. CDR3 sequence reads: CASSEEGGGHNEQFF. DNA of the CDR3: TGTGCCAGCAGTGAGGAGGGGGGGGGCCATAATGAGCAGTTCTTC.

V gene TRBV12-3 or TRBV12-4 combines with J gene TRBJ1-5, with D unclear. V lost 6 bases, J lost 6 bases, and 12 bases lay in between. This CDR3 comprises 13 residues. CDR3 sequence (DNA): TGTGCCAGCAGCCCAGAAGCCGTTCAGCCCCAGCATTTT. It encodes CASSPEAVQPQHF.

The V and J genes are TRBV5-1 and TRBJ2-5; 7 bases are shared with TRBD2. This CDR3 comprises 19 residues. Trimming at V came to 1 base and at J to 9 bases, leaving 24 bases not matched to a gene. CDR1 is SGHRS and CDR2 is YFSETQ in the germline V gene. Here the CDR3 reads CASSLSGLAADSSHRPQYF. DNA for the CDR3: TGCGCCAGCAGCTTGTCAGGGCTAGCGGCCGATTCGTCACATAGGCCCCAGTACTTC.

The V and J genes are TRBV6-5 and TRBJ2-1; D may correspond to TRBD1 or TRBD2 (5 bases each). Germline-derived CDR1 and CDR2 are MNHEY and SVGAGI. The CDR3 covers 12 residues. Trimming shortened V by 7 bases and J by 4 bases, and 8 bases separated the two germline ends. The CDR3 spells CASMWGYNEQFF. DNA for the CDR3: TGTGCCAGCATGTGGGGGTACAATGAGCAGTTCTTC.

The chain carries TRBV3-1 (or the pseudogene TRBV3-2) and TRBJ2-1, with a possible D match to TRBD2 (5 bases). The ends were cut back, 3 bases at V and 10 bases at J, with 16 bases in the middle. The CDR3 totals 14 residues. CDR1 and CDR2 from the germline V gene are LGHDT and YNNKEL (reference sequence). As DNA, the CDR3 is TGTGCCAGCAGCCACTCGAAGGCGGGCACCGAGCAGTTCTTC. It specifies CASSHSKAGTEQFF.

The genes are TRBV14 and TRBJ1-3; D possibly corresponds to TRBD1 (5 bases). Germline V lookup: CDR1 SGHDN, CDR2 FVKESK. The CDR3 is 17 amino acids. Deletions cut 3 bases from V and 1 base from J, with 16 bases between. This chain's CDR3 is CASSHKGVGSSGNTIYF. CDR3 DNA: TGTGCCAGCAGCCACAAAGGGGTAGGGTCGTCTGGAAACACCATATATTTT.

In this sample, this clone turned up once. The chain carries TRBV27 and TRBJ1-2; D perhaps matches TRBD1 (6 bases). Germline V gene lookup returns CDR1 MNHEY and CDR2 SMNVEV (reference sequence). The CDR3 sequence is 14 residues long. The V end was cut by 0 bases, the J end by 6 bases, with 11 bases between. The CDR3 loop is CASSLSSGAHGYTF. The CDR3 DNA sequence: TGTGCCAGCAGTTTATCTTCAGGGGCCCATGGCTACACCTTC.